This T cell receptor beta chain was recorded in a study of T cells in tuberculosis. Across the whole study: IGRA-negative adolescents, IGRA-positive adolescents with latent tuberculosis and adults with active tuberculosis formed this South African cohort. Findings and limits, study-wide: Selection depended on which cryopreserved specimens were available. GEM motif frequencies gave 60% to 70% accuracy; the GMM repertoire gave 85% to 90%.

Germline CDR1 reads SGHRS; CDR2 reads YFSETQ. Trimming took off 3 bases at V and 0 bases at J, with 12 bases between the two ends. This CDR3 is built from 15 residues. The method was immunoSEQ multiplex PCR; TCRdb's version includes in-frame clones alone and lacks a portion of them. The sample carries around 43,000 clones, about 96% recorded once. On average approximately 100,000 T cells per donor were immunosequenced. With regard to this clone: Its antigen is undetermined.

The sample taken for sequencing was PBMCs. The J gene is TRBJ1-1, the V gene TRBV5-1, with D unresolved. This TCR derives from a donor aged 10-35 years with latent tuberculosis or without tuberculosis infection. The CDR3 DNA is TGCGCCAGCAGCTCAGCCCGGGAACTGAACACTGAAGCTTTCTTT. Its protein product is CASSSARELNTEAFF.